A single sample is the source of the 10 T cell receptor beta chains below, sequenced in a study of T cell repertoires in cytomegalovirus infection (dated by TCRdb to about 2019). This sample's treatment or condition label indicates: in vitro stimulation with specific CMV peptide epitopes to enrich CMV-specific T cells. Sequenced using an Illumina HiSeq 1500. TCRdb reran the public reads through fastp at Q25 and MiXCR, keeping productive beta chains. For every CDR3 protein sequence, its rows merge into one entry that carries the most common genes and DNA. Across this sample there are around 900,000 distinct CDR3 sequences, with 30% to 40% seen only once. 11% to 15% of the sample goes to the ten largest clones. These receptors' antigens are unknown. The sample in question was cultured CD8+ T cells from PBMCs, obtained from culture after CMV antigen stimulation. The receptors here all came from a human donor in good health (CMV status not recorded). Some clones in this sample may be carry-over from other donors' samples.

V gene TRBV12-3 or TRBV12-4 combines with J gene TRBJ1-2; TRBD1 matches 7 bases. The CDR3 is 14 amino acids. After removal of 5 bases from V and 4 bases from J, the junction contained 7 bases not matched to a gene. CDR3 region: CASSPQGQIYGYTF. As DNA, the CDR3 is TGTGCCAGCAGTCCCCAGGGACAGATCTATGGCTACACCTTC.

A word on this clonotype: A much larger clonotype is one base distant, so this may be a read error. The genes are TRBV7-9 and TRBJ2-1; 7 nucleotides match TRBD1. CDR1 and CDR2 from the germline V gene are SEHNR and FQNEAQ (reference sequence). This CDR3 is built from 19 residues. As DNA, the CDR3 is TGTGCCAACAGCTCTCGGACAGGCCGAAAGCACGGGACACACAATGAGCAGTTCTTC. It specifies CANSSRTGRKHGTHNEQFF. Supplemented by reference TRBV7-9 and TRBJ2-1, the full variable domain reads DTGVSQNPRHKITKRGQNVTFRCDPISEHNRLYWYRQTLGQGPEFLTYFQNEAQLEKSRLLSDRFSAERPKGSFSTLEIQRTEQGDSAMYLCANSSRTGRKHGTHNEQFFGPGTRLTVL.

Only a few counts were recorded for this clonotype. V and J are TRBV19 and TRBJ2-3; 8 bases agree with TRBD1. After removal of 5 bases from V and 5 bases from J, the junction contained 3 bases not matched to a gene. CDR1 and CDR2 (germline): LNHDA, SQIVND (reference sequence). The CDR3 runs to 13 residues. The CDR3 is CASSFGQGDTQYF. The DNA of the CDR3 is TGTGCCAGTAGTTTCGGACAGGGAGATACGCAGTATTTT.

The chain combines TRBV5-4 with TRBJ2-7; a possible D gene is TRBD2 (5 bases). The germline CDR1 and CDR2 sequences are SGHNT and YYREEE (reference sequence). This CDR3 is 18 amino acids long. Trimming pared 2 bases from V and 0 bases from J, leaving 21 bases between. The CDR3 sequence is CASSLKRERFLPSYEQYF. The CDR3 DNA is TGTGCCAGCAGCTTAAAGAGGGAGAGATTCCTACCCTCCTACGAGCAGTACTTC.

This clonotype was counted at least ten times. V and J are TRBV7-2 and TRBJ1-4; TRBD1 matches 7 bases. Trimming removed 5 bases from V and 6 bases from J; junction bases left unmatched: 15. Germline CDR1 reads SGHTA; CDR2 reads FQGNSA. CDR3 size: 17 residues. Here the CDR3 reads CASSARWLRGRYEKLFF. CDR3 bases: TGTGCCAGCAGCGCGCGGTGGTTAAGGGGGCGATATGAAAAACTGTTTTTT. Variable domain in full (rest from reference TRBV7-2 and TRBJ1-4): GAGVSQSPSNKVTEKGKDVELRCDPISGHTALYWYRQSLGQGLEFLIYFQGNSAPDKSGLPSDRFSAERTGGSVSTLTIQRTQQEDSAVYLCASSARWLRGRYEKLFFGSGTQLSVL.

This clonotype occurred many times. V usage is TRBV28 and J usage is TRBJ2-5; tentatively, D is TRBD2 (6 bases). The germline gives CDR1 MDHEN, CDR2 SYDVKM. V lost 5 bases to trimming and J lost 2 bases, with 9 bases between them. This CDR3 contains 13 residues. The CDR3 region is CASSPTRQETQYF. Here the CDR3 DNA reads TGTGCCAGCAGTCCGACTAGACAAGAGACCCAGTACTTC.

This clonotype was counted between two and nine times. This chain's CDR3 is CASSLGKGQRNQPQHF. DNA for the CDR3: TGTGCCAGCAGCTTAGGAAAGGGACAGAGAAATCAGCCCCAGCATTTT. The J gene is TRBJ1-5, the V gene TRBV7-3, with 7 bases lining up with TRBD1. Germline CDR1 and CDR2: SGHTA and FQGTGA. Trimming cost V 2 bases and J 4 bases; bases outside gene matches: 8. The CDR3 contains 16 residues.

This clonotype was counted only a few times. The chain couples TRBV28 to TRBJ1-6; D remains unclear. Germline values: CDR1 MDHEN, CDR2 SYDVKM. This CDR3 comprises 14 residues. The germline V and J ends were trimmed by 2 bases and 3 bases, with 5 bases remaining between them. In nucleotides, the CDR3 is TGTGCCAGCAGTTTAGTAAACTATAATTCACCCCTCCACTTT. Translation gives CASSLVNYNSPLHF.

This clonotype showed up just a few times. The chain carries TRBV11-2 and TRBJ2-3; D ambiguous. V lost 5 bases and J 0 bases, leaving 6 bases between the germline ends. Germline loops: CDR1 SGHAT, CDR2 FQNNGV. This CDR3 spans 13 amino acids. CDR3 bases: TGTGCCAGCAGCAAAAGCAGCACAGATACGCAGTATTTT. This gives the protein CASSKSSTDTQYF.

In its sample, this clonotype was seen many times. The chain employs TRBV7-9 and TRBJ1-1; 7 positions agree with TRBD1. The CDR3 is made up of 17 amino acids. V lost 6 bases to trimming and J lost 3 bases; unmatched junction nucleotides: 16. Germline loops: CDR1 SEHNR, CDR2 FQNEAQ (reference sequence). The CDR3 sequence is CASRTHGTEKRDTEAFF. In DNA form, the CDR3 reads TGTGCCAGCAGAACTCACGGGACAGAAAAGAGGGACACTGAAGCTTTCTTT.